This T cell receptor beta chain was identified during a study of blood T cell repertoires in COVID-19 (dated by TCRdb to about 2020). With regard to the full study: The collaborator samples originated in the United States, Italy and Spain and spanned the acute and convalescent phases of COVID-19. The material from the prospective study consisted of cDNA or gDNA derived from T cells, B-cell-depleted T cells, or PBMCs. The dataset comprised deeply sampled blood TCRbeta repertoires from subjects exposed to, actively infected with, or recovered from COVID-19. The repertoires were released in a freely available public database meant as a resource for research on the immune response to SARS-CoV-2. The samples were drawn from the first 160 participants of the ongoing ImmuneRACE study and from more than 1,000 subjects provided by 6 global collaborators. The sample metadata nearly always contained a de-identified subject ID, COVID-19 status, age in years and sex. HLA class I and class II types, where available, came from metadata supplied by the sample provider rather than from assay-based typing.

Remarks on this clone: The specificity of this receptor is unknown. Base qualities are not recorded, but no much larger clone differs from it by a single base.

TCRbeta CDR3 regions were amplified from genomic DNA using the immunoSEQ Assay, a bias-controlled multiplex PCR. On the study's bioinformatics: The number of nucleated cells in each sample was estimated by amplification of reference gene primers within the assay. To quantify the absolute abundance of each unique TCRbeta CDR3 rearrangement, sequence reads were collapsed and filtered. For each sample, productive Simpson clonality was calculated as the square root of Simpson's diversity index over productive rearrangements. TCRdb took this table from immuneACCESS and kept in-frame rearrangements with V and J called. Such tables lack part of the clones; where checked against another copy, unresolved V genes explain under half of the gap, and the rest is unexplained. The V and J calls and clone size were taken over from that table, and D and trimming were inferred from the DNA. This sample has some 70,000 clones in its table, and around 87% of those were observed once. The leading ten clones occupy approximately 2.9% of the sample.

Paper-wide results and their limitations: Clinical and demographic metadata were provided uncurated, with the amount varying by source and participant.

Whole blood was collected in K2EDTA tubes by collaborating institutions according to the institutions' own protocols. For TCRbeta analysis, collaborator samples were shipped as frozen whole blood, as isolated PBMCs, or as DNA extracted from either sample type. As encoded in the germline V gene, CDR1 is KGHSH while CDR2 is LQKENI. The CDR3 contains 17 residues, cysteine and phenylalanine counted. The kept DNA is CDR3 alone, 51 bases in frame from the first base. V is trimmed back by 3 bases and J by 4 bases, and the junction contains 9 bases that no gene match accounts for. Recombination linked TRBV18 to TRBJ1-2; TRBD1 agrees with 12 junctional bases. The sequence derives from a man aged 50-60 years with acute or convalescent COVID-19. Specimen: peripheral blood. The sequenced DNA is TGTGCCAGCTCACCGGGACAGGGGGCGTTAGCCACCTATGGCTACACCTTC. It translates as CASSPGQGALATYGYTF.